This T cell receptor (beta chain) was captured in a study of T cells in Graves' hyperthyroidism and ophthalmopathy. This CDR3 region has 14 residues. CDR1 DFQATT and CDR2 SNEGSKA come from the germline V gene (reference sequence). A note on this clonotype: A read error may produce the germline difference seen at one junction end.

Amplification of TCR beta CDR3 regions was performed using RNA transcripts as template. A set of HTBI primers served as the primers for a first-round RT-PCR of the TCR CDR3. Using its own MiXCR run on the multiplex PCR reads, TCRdb lists one record per CDR3 protein. This sample has some 600,000 distinct CDR3 sequences; roughly 14% occur once, and the top ten carry almost 6%. Sequencing was carried out using blood. The chain is built from TRBV20-1 and TRBJ1-2, with 8 nucleotides matching TRBD1. The TCR comes from a woman aged 25-40 years with Graves' hyperthyroidism that later progressed to Graves' ophthalmopathy. CDR3 DNA sequence: TGCAGTGCTGGGGGACAGGAGCTTAACTATGGCTACATCTTT. This sequence encodes CSAGGQELNYGYIF.